The next 28 T cell receptor beta chains were all read from a single sample in a study of chronic HIV infection and antiretroviral therapy. Each CDR3 protein is one row after TCRdb ran MiXCR on the 5' RACE reads. This sample has under 55,000 distinct CDR3 sequences, with about a fifth found just once. Sequencing used peripheral blood. Receptors were obtained from an adult who had HIV and had not received antiretroviral therapy, or was an uninfected healthy control (not recorded which).

This clonotype was found many times. J is TRBJ2-2 and V is TRBV6-2 or TRBV6-3; 7 positions match TRBD2. This CDR3 has 15 residues. V lost 2 bases and J lost 6; bases outside the gene matches: 6. Germline CDR1 is MNHEY and CDR2 is SVGEGT. The CDR3 bases are TGTGCCAGCAGTTACGGCAGGGACTATGCCGGGGAGCTGTTTTTT. Translating gives CASSYGRDYAGELFF.

This clonotype was found many times. The CDR3 is CASSQDIREAYEQYF. CDR3 nucleotides: TGCGCCAGCAGCCAAGATATCCGAGAAGCCTACGAGCAGTACTTC. The chain joins TRBV4-1 to TRBJ2-7; D remains ambiguous. Trimming removed 0 bases from V and 2 bases from J, with 11 bases in between. The germline gives CDR1 MGHRA, CDR2 YSYEKL. The CDR3 is 15 residues long.

Only a few counts were recorded for this clonotype. The V call is TRBV6-5, the J call TRBJ1-5; 8 positions match TRBD1. The CDR3 consists of 16 residues. The junction had 6 bases not matched to a gene; V was cut back by 5 bases and J by 0 bases. From germline, CDR1 is MNHEY and CDR2 SVGAGI. The CDR3 sequence: CASSTTGVLSNQPQHF. The CDR3 bases are TGTGCCAGCAGTACGACAGGGGTCCTTAGCAATCAGCCCCAGCATTTT.

This clonotype was detected a few times. The rearrangement links TRBV28 to TRBJ1-1; D call uncertain. Trimming shortened V by 7 bases and J by 7 bases, and 7 bases separated the two germline ends. Germline V gene sequence: CDR1 MDHEN, CDR2 SYDVKM. The CDR3 extends over 10 amino acids. The CDR3 sequence: CASIDNEAFF. The DNA for the CDR3 is TGTGCCAGCATCGACAATGAAGCTTTCTTT.

This clonotype has just a few counts. This chain links TRBV2 with TRBJ2-5, with a possible D match to TRBD2 (5 bases). Per germline, CDR1 SNHLY and CDR2 FYNNEI. CDR3 length: 14 residues. With 4 bases removed from V and 3 bases from J, the gap between germline ends came to 12 bases. CDR3 nucleotide sequence: TGTGCCAGCAGTGGAGGGTGGGTGGAAGAGACCCAGTACTTC. Residues: CASSGGWVEETQYF.

The V gene is TRBV3-1, the J gene TRBJ2-2, with 14 bases aligning to TRBD2. The CDR3 length is 18 residues. Germline V gene lookup returns CDR1 LGHDT and CDR2 YNNKEL (reference sequence). J gave up 0 bases and V 6 bases, and 6 bases lay outside the gene matches. CDR3 region: CASRLGLAGAANTGELFF. The CDR3 DNA reads as TGTGCCAGCAGGTTGGGACTAGCGGGAGCCGCGAACACCGGGGAGCTGTTTTTT.

The V and J genes are TRBV3-1 and TRBJ2-1; D tentatively reads TRBD1 or TRBD2 (5 bases each). This CDR3 region has 14 residues. Germline V gene lookup returns CDR1 LGHDT and CDR2 YNNKEL (reference sequence). V dropped 0 bases and J dropped 5 bases, with 8 bases sitting between them. This chain's CDR3 is CASSQDLGDNEQFF. CDR3 sequence (DNA): TGTGCCAGCAGCCAAGATCTGGGGGACAATGAGCAGTTCTTC.

This chain joins TRBV11-2 and TRBJ2-3; 8 bases align to TRBD1. The CDR3 consists of 16 residues. V lost 4 bases to trimming and J lost 6 bases; unmatched junction nucleotides: 12. Germline CDR1 is SGHAT and CDR2 is FQNNGV. Here the CDR3 DNA reads TGTGCCAGCAGCTCGTCGAGATCAGGGGGCGGTGATACGCAGTATTTT. Residues: CASSSSRSGGGDTQYF.

This rearrangement joins TRBV19 to TRBJ1-5; D gene uncertain. Trimming stripped 3 bases from V and 5 bases from J, with 5 bases between. The CDR3 is 12 residues long. Germline-derived CDR1 and CDR2 are LNHDA and SQIVND (reference sequence). CDR3 loop: CASSIEYQPQHF. The CDR3 DNA sequence: TGTGCCAGTAGTATTGAGTATCAGCCCCAGCATTTT.

This clonotype was found a few times. The chain links TRBV29-1 to TRBJ2-4; D remains unclear. Germline V gene sequence: CDR1 SQVTM, CDR2 ANQGSEA. V lost 7 bases, J lost 0 bases, and 13 bases lay in between. The CDR3 contains 14 residues. In nucleotides, the CDR3 is TGCAGCGCCGCAGGCCTTCTAGCCAAAAACATTCAGTACTTC. Residues: CSAAGLLAKNIQYF.

The genes are TRBV25-1 and TRBJ2-2; 7 nucleotides agree with TRBD1. J gave up 6 bases and V 2 bases, and 6 bases lay outside the gene matches. CDR1 is MGHDK, CDR2 SYGVNS, per germline. There are 15 residues in the CDR3. DNA for the CDR3: TGTGCCAGCAGTGAACCCGGGACAGTTGCCGGGGAGCTGTTTTTT. Its translation: CASSEPGTVAGELFF.

About this clonotype itself: The junction does not match germline at one end; this may be a read error. CDR3 protein: CASSPEGSNNEQFF. The CDR3 DNA follows: TGTGCTAGCAGCCCTGAGGGGAGCAACAATGAGCAGTTCTTC. V usage is TRBV7-7 and J usage is TRBJ2-1; D is perhaps TRBD1 or TRBD2 (5 bases each). Germline lookup yields CDR1 SSHAT and CDR2 FNYEAQ (reference sequence). This CDR3 has 14 residues.

Details on this clonotype: An end of the junction does not agree with germline; a read error may underlie this. V is TRBV20-1 and J is TRBJ1-2, with a possible D match to TRBD1 (5 bases). The V gene's germline CDR1 is DFQATT and CDR2 SNEGSKA (reference sequence). This CDR3 region has 15 residues. The CDR3 region is CSARDPGQGGYGDTF. In DNA form, the CDR3 reads TGCAGTGCTAGAGATCCCGGCCAGGGAGGCTATGGCGACACCTTC.

Only a few counts were recorded for this clonotype. This chain joins TRBV6-4 and TRBJ1-2; D is ambiguous. V gave up 0 bases and J gave up 4 bases, with 12 bases separating them. Germline V gene sequence: CDR1 MRHNA, CDR2 SNTAGT. This CDR3 comprises 15 residues. This CDR3 reads CASSDSGDPVYGYTF. The CDR3 DNA follows: TGTGCCAGCAGTGACTCCGGAGACCCTGTCTATGGCTACACCTTC.

V gene TRBV29-1 combines with J gene TRBJ2-2; D gene unclear. The V and J ends lost 6 bases and 4 bases respectively, with 12 bases between them. The length of the CDR3 is 13 residues. From germline, CDR1 is SQVTM and CDR2 ANQGSEA. The CDR3 spells CSVLILGTGELFF. The CDR3 coding sequence is TGCAGCGTCCTGATTTTGGGCACCGGGGAGCTGTTTTTT.

This clonotype was seen more than once but under ten times. The rearrangement links TRBV9 to TRBJ2-1; 14 nucleotides match TRBD2. The CDR3 extends over 17 amino acids. Germline CDR1 and CDR2: SGDLS and YYNGEE. V dropped 0 bases and J dropped 6; count of bases not matched to a gene: 5. CDR3 nucleotides: TGTGCCAGCAGCGTAGCTTCGGGACTAGCGGGAGTCAATGAGCAGTTCTTC. Protein: CASSVASGLAGVNEQFF.

The V gene is TRBV6-5, the J gene TRBJ2-3; D gene unclear. The CDR3 spans 13 residues. V lost 7 bases and J 3 bases, leaving 11 bases between the germline ends. Germline V gene data show CDR1 as MNHEY and CDR2 as SVGAGI. The CDR3 reads CASNRARTDTQYF. CDR3 DNA sequence: TGTGCCAGCAATCGAGCGAGAACAGATACGCAGTATTTT.

This chain joins TRBV28 and TRBJ1-4; no clear D gene. The germline V gene encodes CDR1 MDHEN and CDR2 SYDVKM. This CDR3 is 12 amino acids long. V lost 4 bases and J lost 12, with 12 bases in between. CDR3 in DNA: TGTGCCAGCAGTTCCGGACTACGGGAACTGTTTTTT. Translated: CASSSGLRELFF.

This clonotype was seen more than once but under ten times. The chain recombines TRBV27 with TRBJ2-5; no clear D gene. Germline V gives CDR1 MNHEY, CDR2 SMNVEV (reference sequence). The CDR3 has 14 amino acids. Trimming removed 0 bases at V and 5 bases at J, with 10 bases between. The CDR3 protein is CASSLSHGRETQYF. The CDR3 region has the DNA TGTGCCAGCAGTTTATCGCATGGTCGGGAGACCCAGTACTTC.

This clonotype was detected a few times. The chain combines TRBV4-1 with TRBJ2-6; no clear D. Germline lookup yields CDR1 MGHRA and CDR2 YSYEKL. V lost 3 bases, J lost 4 bases, and 10 bases lay in between. CDR3 length equals 15 residues. The CDR3 loop reads CASSHIVAGANVLTF. CDR3 coding DNA: TGCGCCAGCAGCCACATAGTGGCCGGGGCCAACGTCCTGACTTTC.

J is TRBJ1-4 and V is TRBV30; the D is unclear. The V and J ends lost 1 base and 1 base respectively, with 7 bases between them. Germline V gene sequence: CDR1 GTSNPN, CDR2 SVGIG (reference sequence). This CDR3 spans 14 amino acids. CDR3 coding DNA: TGTGCCTGGAGTGGCTACCAAACTAATGAAAAACTGTTTTTT. It codes for CAWSGYQTNEKLFF.

The chain uses TRBV20-1 and TRBJ1-1; tentatively, D is TRBD1 (5 bases). Germline V gene sequence: CDR1 DFQATT, CDR2 SNEGSKA (reference sequence). The CDR3 covers 11 residues. The germline V and J ends were trimmed by 6 bases and 11 bases, with 16 bases remaining between them. CDR3 DNA: TGCAGTGCCACTCCCCGGGACGGGGCTTTCTTT. It yields the protein CSATPRDGAFF.

The chain is built from TRBV7-2 and TRBJ2-5; no definite D call. In germline, CDR1 is SGHTA, CDR2 FQGNSA. Trimming took off 2 bases at V and 11 bases at J, with 9 bases between the two ends. The CDR3 is 11 amino acids. CDR3 nucleotides: TGTGCCAGCAGCTTAAAAGACCGTCAGTACTTC. Its translation is CASSLKDRQYF.

The CDR3 bases are TGTGCCAGCAGCCAAGCGAGAGGGAGAGAGACCCAGTACTTC. This sequence encodes CASSQARGRETQYF. The chain combines TRBV3-1 with TRBJ2-5, with D perhaps matching TRBD2 (5 bases). The CDR3 has 14 residues. Per the germline V gene, CDR1 is LGHDT and CDR2 is YNNKEL (reference sequence). V lost 1 base and J 4 bases, leaving 10 bases between the germline ends.

This clonotype has a count of ten or more. The chain has TRBV18 and TRBJ2-3; D gene ambiguous. CDR1 KGHSH and CDR2 LQKENI come from the germline V gene. V lost 5 bases, J lost 0 bases, and 9 bases lay in between. CDR3 length: 14 amino acids. The CDR3 DNA follows: TGTGCCAGCTCAGGAGTACAGAGCACAGATACGCAGTATTTT. Its translation is CASSGVQSTDTQYF.

The chain employs TRBV27 and TRBJ1-1; TRBD1 matches at 8 bases. With 5 bases clipped from V and 8 bases from J, the junction kept 7 bases outside the gene matches. This CDR3 has 13 residues. Germline V gives CDR1 MNHEY, CDR2 SMNVEV (reference sequence). The CDR3 nucleotides read TGTGCCAGCAGTACGAAGACAGGGGAAGAAGCTTTCTTT. Translation: CASSTKTGEEAFF.

There are a few counts of this clonotype. The chain couples TRBV4-1 to TRBJ1-4; unclear D gene. The CDR3 runs to 15 residues. Germline CDR1 reads MGHRA; CDR2 reads YSYEKL. Trimming shortened V by 4 bases and J by 5 bases, and 14 bases separated the two germline ends. The DNA for the CDR3 is TGCGCCAGCAGCCTCTCAACCTCTGCGAATGAAAAACTGTTTTTT. The encoded protein is CASSLSTSANEKLFF.

The genes are TRBV2 and TRBJ2-3; TRBD2 aligns across 9 bases. CDR3 length: 14 residues. CDR1 SNHLY and CDR2 FYNNEI come from the germline V gene. The trim removed 6 bases at V and 2 bases at J, leaving 3 bases unmatched. CDR3 region: CASRTSGLTDTQYF. In nucleotides, the CDR3 is TGTGCCAGCAGGACTAGCGGACTCACAGATACGCAGTATTTT.